The T cell receptor beta chain described here comes from a study of STAT5B mutations in CD4+ large granular lymphocyte leukemia. The assay was immunoSEQ multiplex PCR, and TCRdb's table has in-frame clones only and misses some. The repertoire consists of roughly 30,000 clones, with 70% to 90% occurring once and the leading ten covering 3.4%. The germline V gene encodes CDR1 MDHEN and CDR2 SYDVKM. Trimming cost V 6 bases and J 9 bases; bases outside gene matches: 14. The CDR3 is 16 residues long. Sequencing input: CD4+ T cells from blood buffy coats. The sequence came from a human donor in good health. The chain employs TRBV28 and TRBJ2-2; TRBD1 aligns across 9 bases. In DNA, the CDR3 is TGTGCCAGCAGCGGGACGGGACAGGGCCCGACCAGGGAGCTGTTTTTT. Translation gives CASSGTGQGPTRELFF.